This T cell receptor (beta chain) derives from a study of T cell responses to AZD1222 COVID-19 vaccine. The study's findings and limits: Donors in the cohort were predominantly white British and more often female, and clonal diversity was possibly underestimated. Baseline serostatus was positive in only 5 to 7 AZD1222 recipients. Within unmutated variant regions lay the reported targets of nearly half of spike-specific TCRs. Distributed over spike, vaccine-associated CD4 TCRs predominated at 160-218 and 743-854.

Method: immunoSEQ multiplex PCR; TCRdb's copy keeps in-frame clones and lacks some. The data contain 190,000 or so clones, just over 90% of them singletons. As concerns this clone: Its specificity is unknown.

The CDR3 is made up of 17 amino acids. The germline CDR1 and CDR2 sequences are MDHEN and SYDVKM. The V gene lost 0 bases and the J gene lost 7 bases, with 19 bases spanning the gap. The sequences come from peripheral blood, collected 28 days after the second AZD1222 dose. The chain carries TRBV28 and TRBJ2-1; D gene uncertain. This sequence was found in an adult who received the AZD1222 COVID-19 vaccine. CDR3 protein: CASSLWAPSPGSNEQFF. The CDR3 nucleotides are TGTGCCAGCAGTTTATGGGCACCATCCCCAGGATCTAATGAGCAGTTCTTC.